This is a list of T cell receptor beta chains from one sample in a study of T-cell reconstitution after alpha-beta-depleted transplantation in children. From the PCR reads, TCRdb called clonotypes with MiXCR, one entry per CDR3 protein. The table has approximately 520,000 distinct CDR3 sequences, about an eighth seen once. The specimen was PBMCs, mostly from graft donor cells, collected 180 days after TCRalphabeta/CD19-depleted stem cell transplant. These receptors originate from a female patient between 2 and 10 years old who had a stem cell transplant for aplastic anemia, so the T cells may come from the graft donor. Each CDR3 is given with its conserved first and last residue. The order of the fields is D gene, clone size, J gene, V gene, CDR3 protein, CDR3 DNA. D genes are given only for firm matches. A row's size may be missing; if present it is once, few, many or a size class.

. . TRBJ2-7 TRBV27 CASSRYLTGTYEQYF TGTGCCAGCAGTCGATACCTGACAGGAACCTACGAGCAGTACTTC
. . TRBJ1-5 TRBV14 CARSQATDQPQHF TGTGCCAGAAGCCAAGCTACGGATCAGCCCCAGCATTTT
. many TRBJ2-2 TRBV7-9 CASSLARDSRELFF TGTGCCAGCAGCTTAGCGCGGGACTCCCGGGAGCTGTTTTTT
TRBD1 few TRBJ2-1 TRBV7-6 CASSHQRDRGYNEQFF TGTGCCAGCAGCCATCAGCGGGACAGGGGTTACAATGAGCAGTTCTTC
. many TRBJ2-3 TRBV5-1 CASSTGVGTDTQYF TGCGCCAGCAGTACGGGAGTTGGTACAGATACGCAGTATTTT
TRBD1 many TRBJ2-1 TRBV6-1 CASSRQGNNEQFF TGTGCCAGCAGCAGACAGGGTAACAATGAGCAGTTCTTC
TRBD2 . TRBJ2-2 TRBV9 CASSEGTSRRGELFF TGTGCCAGCAGCGAGGGGACTAGCCGTAGGGGGGAGCTGTTTTTT
. few TRBJ2-3 TRBV20-1 CSARWGVGTDTQYF TGCAGTGCCCGATGGGGAGTCGGCACAGATACGCAGTATTTT
. . TRBJ1-2 TRBV3-1 CASSRQHYGYTF TGTGCCAGCTCGCGGCAGCACTATGGCTACACCTTC
. . TRBJ1-2 TRBV18 CASSPMEGSYGYTF TGTGCCAGCTCACCAATGGAGGGGTCATATGGCTACACCTTC
. . TRBJ2-5 TRBV14 CASSQSGGGTQYF TGTGCCAGCAGCCAAAGCGGCGGAGGGACCCAGTACTTC
. . TRBJ2-1 TRBV19 CASSMAGPHEQFF TGTGCCAGTAGTATGGCGGGGCCCCATGAGCAGTTCTTC
TRBD1 . TRBJ1-5 TRBV28 CASSAQTGENQPQHF TGTGCCAGCAGTGCCCAGACAGGGGAAAATCAGCCCCAGCATTTT
. few TRBJ2-5 TRBV15 CATSRDRVPEETQYF TGTGCCACCAGCAGAGATAGAGTTCCCGAAGAGACCCAGTACTTC
TRBD1 . TRBJ1-6 TRBV6-5 CASSYGDRVGSLLHF TGTGCCAGCAGTTACGGGGACAGGGTGGGTTCACTCCTCCACTTT
TRBD1 many TRBJ2-5 TRBV15 CATSRGQGEETQYF TGTGCCACCAGCAGAGGACAGGGAGAGGAGACCCAGTACTTC
TRBD1 many TRBJ1-6 TRBV6-1 CASRRTGSVIDSPLHF TGTGCCAGCAGGCGGACAGGGAGCGTTATCGATTCACCCCTCCACTTT
. . TRBJ1-2 TRBV11-2 CASSPVGGGNYGYTF TGTGCCAGCAGCCCAGTCGGGGGAGGGAACTATGGCTACACCTTC
TRBD2 few TRBJ2-1 TRBV20-1 CSATPSGRQNEQFF TGCAGTGCTACCCCCAGCGGGAGGCAAAATGAGCAGTTCTTC
TRBD1 . TRBJ1-4 TRBV28 CASSKQGAAREKLFF TGTGCCAGCAGCAAGCAGGGGGCCGCAAGGGAAAAACTGTTTTTT
. few TRBJ2-1 TRBV10-3 CAITSGAVSYNEQFF TGTGCCATCACTTCTGGGGCGGTCTCCTACAATGAGCAGTTCTTC
TRBD2 . TRBJ2-7 TRBV20-1 CSAWGTRVSGEQYF TGCAGTGCTTGGGGGACTAGGGTATCAGGCGAGCAGTACTTC
TRBD2 few TRBJ2-2 TRBV11-2 CASTQETSSNKGAGELFF TGTGCCAGCACCCAAGAGACTAGCTCCAACAAAGGGGCCGGGGAGCTGTTTTTT
. few TRBJ1-2 TRBV20-1 CSARDFGASYGYTF TGCAGTGCTAGAGATTTTGGGGCGAGCTATGGCTACACCTTC
TRBD2 . TRBJ2-7 TRBV6-5 CASSYSGEGPLYEQYF TGTGCCAGCAGTTACAGCGGGGAGGGTCCCCTTTACGAGCAGTACTTC
TRBD1 few TRBJ2-7 TRBV7-6 CASSLAGQGPYEQYF TGTGCCAGCAGCTTAGCGGGACAGGGCCCCTACGAGCAGTACTTC
TRBD1 . TRBJ2-7 TRBV10-3 CAIRDRGAYEQYF TGTGCCATCAGGGACAGGGGAGCCTACGAGCAGTACTTC
. few TRBJ2-3 TRBV10-3 CAISDLHGGPTDTQYF TGTGCCATCAGTGATCTGCACGGGGGGCCCACAGATACGCAGTATTTT
. . TRBJ2-4 TRBV6-2/TRBV6-3 CASSYQGNIQYF TGTGCCAGCAGTTACCAGGGAAACATTCAGTACTTC